The source of this T cell receptor (beta chain) is a study of cytomegalovirus exposure and HLA in healthy donors. Study-wide results and limits: It was in a later analysis that TCR association rates were seen to vary by HLA locus, highest for DRB1 and lowest for HLA-C. Association with HLA alleles at 0.05 false discovery rate was found for roughly 17,000 TCR beta sequences in a later analysis. A prior analysis recorded that most TCR beta V segments were productive about 87% or about 30% of the time.

V trimming: 1 base; J trimming: 5 bases; junction bases outside the gene matches: 8. Per germline, CDR1 SGHTA and CDR2 FQGNSA. This CDR3 is built from 16 residues. Points on this clone: What it binds is not known.

With 60 Vbeta and 13 Jbeta primers, the PCR was carried out. Clones were read by immunoSEQ multiplex PCR, and TCRdb kept only the in-frame ones, dropping some. The top ten hold more than 1.5% of the sample, which has 150,000 to 200,000 clones, about 76% seen once. This chain uses TRBV7-2 with TRBJ2-3, with 8 bases matching TRBD2. Sequenced sample: PBMCs. This TCR was sampled from a woman aged 50 to 65 in good health and CMV-seronegative. This chain's CDR3 is CASSLELAVGGDTQYF. CDR3 in DNA: TGTGCCAGCAGCTTAGAACTAGCGGTGGGGGGAGATACGCAGTATTTT.